Sequencing of this TCR beta chain was carried out in a study of Ad26.COV2.S vaccination and SARS-CoV-2 variants. Across the whole study: Donor was in the COV1001 Ad26.COV2.S trial arm. Study observations and caveats: There was a possibility that the TCR breadth and depth analyses underestimated total T cell responses.

The CDR3 runs to 15 residues. V lost 5 bases to trimming and J lost 2 bases, with 16 bases between them. Germline V gene data show CDR1 as SQVTM and CDR2 as ANQGSEA. Concerning this clone: As yet, its antigen is unknown.

Treatment meaning: about 20 received Ad26.COV2.S at low or high dose, single or two shots; about 5 received placebo; per-sample allocation not given. The samples were gathered on day 63 after the first injection of vaccine or placebo. Assay used: immunoSEQ multiplex PCR; TCRdb lists only in-frame clones, some missing. This sample has about 350,000 clones, with around 89% found just once. This specimen was peripheral blood, taken in a trial of Ad26.COV2.S vaccine versus placebo. The chain uses TRBV29-1 and TRBJ1-5; the D is unclear. The receptor was derived from a person aged 18-65 years who received the Ad26.COV2.S COVID-19 vaccine or a placebo. As DNA, the CDR3 is TGCAGCGTTCGAGTGGATAGGGAAGGCAATCAGCCCCAGCATTTT. Its translation: CSVRVDREGNQPQHF.